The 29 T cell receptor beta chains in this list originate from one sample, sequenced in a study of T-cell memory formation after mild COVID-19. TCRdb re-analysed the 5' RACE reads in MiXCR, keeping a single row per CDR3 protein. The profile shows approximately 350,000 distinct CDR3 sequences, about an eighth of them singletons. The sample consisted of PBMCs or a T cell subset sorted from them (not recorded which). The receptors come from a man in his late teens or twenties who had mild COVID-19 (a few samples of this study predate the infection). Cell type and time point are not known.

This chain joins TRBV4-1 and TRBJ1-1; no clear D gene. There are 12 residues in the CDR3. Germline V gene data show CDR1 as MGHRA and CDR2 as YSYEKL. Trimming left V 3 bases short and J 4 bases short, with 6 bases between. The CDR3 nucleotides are TGCGCCAGCAGCCATTTTAGCACTGAAGCTTTCTTT. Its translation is CASSHFSTEAFF.

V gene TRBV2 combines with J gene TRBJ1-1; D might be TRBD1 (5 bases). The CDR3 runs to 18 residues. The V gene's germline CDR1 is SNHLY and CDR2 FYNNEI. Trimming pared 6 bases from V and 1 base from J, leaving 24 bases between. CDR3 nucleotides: TGTGCCAGCAGGGGTAGGTCCTGGGTGACAGATTCGAACACTGAAGCTTTCTTT. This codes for CASRGRSWVTDSNTEAFF. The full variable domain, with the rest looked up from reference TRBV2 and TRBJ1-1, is EPEVTQTPSHQVTQMGQEVILRCVPISNHLYFYWYRQILGQKVEFLVSFYNNEISEKSEIFDDQFSVERPDGSNFTLKIRSTKLEDSAMYFCASRGRSWVTDSNTEAFFGQGTRLTVV.

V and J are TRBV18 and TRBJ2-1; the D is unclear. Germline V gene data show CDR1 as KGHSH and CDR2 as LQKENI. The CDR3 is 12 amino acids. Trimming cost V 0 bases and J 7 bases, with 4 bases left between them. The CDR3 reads CASSPPSNEQFF. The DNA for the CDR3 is TGTGCCAGCTCACCACCTTCTAATGAGCAGTTCTTC.

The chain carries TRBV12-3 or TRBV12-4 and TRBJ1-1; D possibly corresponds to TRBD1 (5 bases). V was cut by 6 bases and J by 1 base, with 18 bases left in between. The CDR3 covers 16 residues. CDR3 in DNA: TGTGCCAGCAGCCCACCGGGACGGTTAAGGAACACTGAAGCTTTCTTT. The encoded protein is CASSPPGRLRNTEAFF.

CDR3 DNA sequence: TGCAGTGCTAGAGATCGGGGGAGGGAGCAGTTCTTC. Amino acids: CSARDRGREQFF. The rearrangement links TRBV20-1 to TRBJ2-1, with TRBD2 as a possible D gene (6 bases). V gave up 0 bases and J gave up 10 bases, with 10 bases separating them. The CDR3 loop spans 12 amino acids. Germline CDR1 reads DFQATT; CDR2 reads SNEGSKA (reference sequence).

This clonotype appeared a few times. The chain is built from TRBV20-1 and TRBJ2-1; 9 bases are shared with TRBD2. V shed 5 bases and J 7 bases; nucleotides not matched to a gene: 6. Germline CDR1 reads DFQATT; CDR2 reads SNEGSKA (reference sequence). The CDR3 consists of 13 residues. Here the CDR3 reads CSAPAGGLNEQFF. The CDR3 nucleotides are TGCAGTGCTCCGGCGGGGGGGCTTAATGAGCAGTTCTTC.

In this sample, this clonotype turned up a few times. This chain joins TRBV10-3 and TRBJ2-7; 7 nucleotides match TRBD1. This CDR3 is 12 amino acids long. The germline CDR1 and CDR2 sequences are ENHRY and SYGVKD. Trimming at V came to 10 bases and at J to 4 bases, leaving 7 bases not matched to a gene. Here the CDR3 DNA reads TGTGCCACCGTTGACAGGGTGTACGAGCAGTACTTC. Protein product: CATVDRVYEQYF.

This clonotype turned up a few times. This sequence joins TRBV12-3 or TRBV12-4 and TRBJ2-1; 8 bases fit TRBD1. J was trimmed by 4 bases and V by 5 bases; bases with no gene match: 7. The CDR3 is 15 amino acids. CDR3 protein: CASSQGANVYNEQFF. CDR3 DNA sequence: TGTGCCAGCAGTCAGGGGGCTAACGTTTACAATGAGCAGTTCTTC.

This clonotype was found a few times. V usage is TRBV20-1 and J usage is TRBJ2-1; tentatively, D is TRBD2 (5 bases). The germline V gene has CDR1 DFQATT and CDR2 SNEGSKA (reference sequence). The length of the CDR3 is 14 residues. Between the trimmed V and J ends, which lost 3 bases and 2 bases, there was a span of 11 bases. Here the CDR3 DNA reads TGCAGTGCTAGGGGTTCAGCGGCCTACAATGAGCAGTTCTTC. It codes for CSARGSAAYNEQFF.

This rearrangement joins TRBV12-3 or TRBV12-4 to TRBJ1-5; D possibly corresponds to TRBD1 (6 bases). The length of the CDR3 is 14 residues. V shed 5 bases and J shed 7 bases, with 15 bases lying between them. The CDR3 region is CASSPPGAAQPQHF. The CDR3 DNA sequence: TGTGCCAGCAGTCCCCCGGGGGCGGCACAGCCCCAGCATTTT.

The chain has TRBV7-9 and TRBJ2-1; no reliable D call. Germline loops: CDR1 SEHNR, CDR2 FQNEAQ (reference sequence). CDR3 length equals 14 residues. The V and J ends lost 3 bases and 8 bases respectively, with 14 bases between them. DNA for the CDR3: TGTGCCAGCAGCTTTAGGGTAATCCCCTATGAGCAGTTCTTC. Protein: CASSFRVIPYEQFF.

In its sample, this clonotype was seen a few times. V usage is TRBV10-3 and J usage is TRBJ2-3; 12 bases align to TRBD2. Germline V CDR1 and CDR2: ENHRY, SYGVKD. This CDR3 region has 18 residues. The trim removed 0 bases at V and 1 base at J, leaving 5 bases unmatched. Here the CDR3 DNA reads TGTGCCATCAGTGAGTCGCAAACTAGCGGGGGGCGCACAGATACGCAGTATTTT. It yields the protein CAISESQTSGGRTDTQYF.

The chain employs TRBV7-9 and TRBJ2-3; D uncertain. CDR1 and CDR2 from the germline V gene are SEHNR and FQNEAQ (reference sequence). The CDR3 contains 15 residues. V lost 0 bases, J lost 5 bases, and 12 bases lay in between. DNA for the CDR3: TGTGCCAGCAGCTTAGCGCTTACAGCTGGAGATACGCAGTATTTT. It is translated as CASSLALTAGDTQYF. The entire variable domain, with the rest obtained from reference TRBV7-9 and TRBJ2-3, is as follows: DTGVSQNPRHKITKRGQNVTFRCDPISEHNRLYWYRQTLGQGPEFLTYFQNEAQLEKSRLLSDRFSAERPKGSFSTLEIQRTEQGDSAMYLCASSLALTAGDTQYFGPGTRLTVL.

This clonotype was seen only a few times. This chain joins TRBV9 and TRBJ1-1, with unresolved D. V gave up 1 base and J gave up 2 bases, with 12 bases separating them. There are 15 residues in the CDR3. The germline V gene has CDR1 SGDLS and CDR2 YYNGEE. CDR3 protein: CASSVSGEVNTEAFF. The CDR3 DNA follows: TGTGCCAGCAGCGTAAGTGGGGAGGTTAACACTGAAGCTTTCTTT.

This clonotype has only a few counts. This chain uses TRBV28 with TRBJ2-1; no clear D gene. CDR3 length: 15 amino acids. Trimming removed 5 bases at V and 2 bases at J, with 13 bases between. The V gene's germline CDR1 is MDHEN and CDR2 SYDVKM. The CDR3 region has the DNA TGTGCCAGCAGTACCTTGGACCCCGCCTACAATGAGCAGTTCTTC. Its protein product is CASSTLDPAYNEQFF. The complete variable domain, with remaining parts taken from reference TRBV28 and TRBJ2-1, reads DVKVTQSSRYLVKRTGEKVFLECVQDMDHENMFWYRQDPGLGLRLIYFSYDVKMKEKGDIPEGYSVSREKKERFSLILESASTNQTSMYLCASSTLDPAYNEQFFGPGTRLTVL.

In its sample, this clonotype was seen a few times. CDR3 DNA: TGTGCCAGCAGCTTAGTGGGACTAGATGGCTACGAGCAGTACTTC. This codes for CASSLVGLDGYEQYF. This sequence joins TRBV7-8 and TRBJ2-7; 8 bases agree with TRBD2. Germline V gene data show CDR1 as SGHVS and CDR2 as FQNEAQ. The CDR3 spans 15 residues. V lost 1 base and J lost 3; bases outside the gene matches: 5.

CDR3 bases: TGTGCCAGCAGCTTAATGACGCCGGGGGCTTTCTTT. Translated: CASSLMTPGAFF. The chain couples TRBV7-9 to TRBJ1-1; D gene unclear. This CDR3 comprises 12 residues. V was clipped by 2 bases and J by 11 bases, with 12 bases between them. The germline V gene encodes CDR1 SEHNR and CDR2 FQNEAQ (reference sequence). The full variable domain, its missing parts supplied by reference TRBV7-9 and TRBJ1-1, is DTGVSQNPRHKITKRGQNVTFRCDPISEHNRLYWYRQTLGQGPEFLTYFQNEAQLEKSRLLSDRFSAERPKGSFSTLEIQRTEQGDSAMYLCASSLMTPGAFFGQGTRLTVV.

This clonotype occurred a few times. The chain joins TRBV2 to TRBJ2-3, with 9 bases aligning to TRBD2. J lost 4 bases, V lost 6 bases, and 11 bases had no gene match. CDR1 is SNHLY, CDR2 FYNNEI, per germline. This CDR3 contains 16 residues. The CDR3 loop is CASSELGLALSDTQYF. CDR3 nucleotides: TGTGCCAGCAGCGAACTCGGACTAGCGCTTTCAGATACGCAGTATTTT. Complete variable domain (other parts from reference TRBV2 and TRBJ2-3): EPEVTQTPSHQVTQMGQEVILRCVPISNHLYFYWYRQILGQKVEFLVSFYNNEISEKSEIFDDQFSVERPDGSNFTLKIRSTKLEDSAMYFCASSELGLALSDTQYFGPGTRLTVL.

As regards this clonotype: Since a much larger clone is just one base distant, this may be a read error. The CDR3 loop reads CASSHTGNGNQPQHF. DNA of the CDR3: TGTGCCAGCAGTCACACAGGGAACGGGAATCAGCCCCAGCATTTT. The rearrangement links TRBV6-2 or TRBV6-3 to TRBJ1-5; a possible D gene is TRBD1 (6 bases). From germline, CDR1 is MNHEY and CDR2 SVGEGT. V dropped 5 bases and J dropped 4 bases, with 15 bases sitting between them. The CDR3 extends over 15 amino acids.

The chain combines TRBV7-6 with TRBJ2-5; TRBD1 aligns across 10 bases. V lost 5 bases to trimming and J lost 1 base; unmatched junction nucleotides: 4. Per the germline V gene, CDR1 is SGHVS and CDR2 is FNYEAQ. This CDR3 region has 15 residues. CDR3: CASSHRQGAQETQYF. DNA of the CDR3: TGTGCCAGCAGCCACAGACAGGGGGCCCAAGAGACCCAGTACTTC.

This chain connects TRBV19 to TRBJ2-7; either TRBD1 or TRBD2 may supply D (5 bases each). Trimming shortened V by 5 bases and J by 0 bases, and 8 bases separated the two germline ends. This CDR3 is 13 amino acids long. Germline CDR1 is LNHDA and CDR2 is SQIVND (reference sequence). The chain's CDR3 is CASSWDGSYEQYF. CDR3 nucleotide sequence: TGTGCCAGTAGTTGGGACGGCTCCTACGAGCAGTACTTC.

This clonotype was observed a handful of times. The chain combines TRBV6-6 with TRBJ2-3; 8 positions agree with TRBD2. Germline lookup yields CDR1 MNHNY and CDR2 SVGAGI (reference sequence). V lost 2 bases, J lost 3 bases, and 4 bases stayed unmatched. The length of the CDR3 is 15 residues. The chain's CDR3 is CASSYAGGLTDTQYF. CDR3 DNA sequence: TGTGCCAGCAGTTACGCGGGGGGCTTAACAGATACGCAGTATTTT.

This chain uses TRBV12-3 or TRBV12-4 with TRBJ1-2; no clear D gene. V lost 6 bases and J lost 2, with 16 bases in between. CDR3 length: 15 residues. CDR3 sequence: CASSLPPAENYGYTF. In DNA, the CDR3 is TGTGCCAGCAGCCTCCCTCCGGCCGAGAACTATGGCTACACCTTC.

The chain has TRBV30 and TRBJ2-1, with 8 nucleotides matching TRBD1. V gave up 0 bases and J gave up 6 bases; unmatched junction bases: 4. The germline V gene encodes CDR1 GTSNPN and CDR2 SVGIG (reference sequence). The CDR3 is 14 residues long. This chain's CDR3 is CAWSVTGAGNEQFF. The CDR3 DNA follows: TGTGCCTGGAGTGTGACAGGGGCGGGCAATGAGCAGTTCTTC.

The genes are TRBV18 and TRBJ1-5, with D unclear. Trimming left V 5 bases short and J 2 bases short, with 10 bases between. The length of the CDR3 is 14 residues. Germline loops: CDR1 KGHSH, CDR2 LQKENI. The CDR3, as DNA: TGTGCCAGCTCAGGGTCAACGCGCAATCAGCCCCAGCATTTT. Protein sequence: CASSGSTRNQPQHF. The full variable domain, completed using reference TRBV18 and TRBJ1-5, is NAGVMQNPRHLVRRRGQEARLRCSPMKGHSHVYWYRQLPEEGLKFMVYLQKENIIDESGMPKERFSAEFPKEGPSILRIQQVVRGDSAAYFCASSGSTRNQPQHFGDGTRLSIL.

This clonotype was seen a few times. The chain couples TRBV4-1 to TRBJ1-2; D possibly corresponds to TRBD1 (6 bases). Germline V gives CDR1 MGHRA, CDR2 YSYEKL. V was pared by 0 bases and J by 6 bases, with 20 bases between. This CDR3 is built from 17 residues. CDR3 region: CASSQDGGQPLLDGYTF. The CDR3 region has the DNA TGCGCCAGCAGCCAAGACGGGGGGCAGCCTTTACTGGATGGCTACACCTTC.

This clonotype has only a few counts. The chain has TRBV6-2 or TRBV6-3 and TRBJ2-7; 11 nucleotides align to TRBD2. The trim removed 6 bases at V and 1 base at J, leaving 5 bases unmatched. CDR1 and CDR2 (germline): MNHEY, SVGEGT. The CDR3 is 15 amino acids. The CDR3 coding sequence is TGTGCCAGCAGCCTTACTAGCGGGGGATCCTACGAGCAGTACGTC. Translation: CASSLTSGGSYEQYV.

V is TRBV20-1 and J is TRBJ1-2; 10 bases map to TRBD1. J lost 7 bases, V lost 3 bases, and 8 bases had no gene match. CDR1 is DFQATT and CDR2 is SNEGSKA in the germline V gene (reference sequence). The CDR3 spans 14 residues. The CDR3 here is CSASLRQGAPGYTF. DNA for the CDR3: TGCAGTGCTAGTTTACGACAGGGGGCGCCTGGCTACACCTTC.

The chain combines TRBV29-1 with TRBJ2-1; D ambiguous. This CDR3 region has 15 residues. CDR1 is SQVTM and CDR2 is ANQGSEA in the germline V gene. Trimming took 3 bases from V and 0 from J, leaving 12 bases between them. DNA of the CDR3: TGCAGCGTTGAGCACCACCAGAGCTCCTACAATGAGCAGTTCTTC. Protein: CSVEHHQSSYNEQFF.